The 30 T cell receptor beta chains given below trace back to one sample, sequenced in a study of T cells in Graves' hyperthyroidism and ophthalmopathy. Amplified regions were TCR beta CDR3 sequences from RNA transcripts. The TCR CDR3 first-round RT-PCR relied on the HTBI primer set. TCRdb re-called the multiplex PCR reads with MiXCR, one entry per CDR3 protein. The profile covers a few hundred thousand distinct CDR3 sequences, with approximately 20% appearing a single time and about 4% taken by the ten largest. Sample: blood. These receptor sequences come from a young woman with Graves' hyperthyroidism.

A few counts support this clonotype. The rearrangement links TRBV5-1 to TRBJ2-5, with unresolved D. The CDR3 spans 13 residues. CDR1 SGHRS and CDR2 YFSETQ come from the germline V gene. V dropped 5 bases and J dropped 0 bases, with 8 bases sitting between them. CDR3 region: CASSGGNQETQYF. The DNA of the CDR3 is TGCGCCAGCAGTGGTGGAAACCAAGAGACCCAGTACTTC.

This clonotype was picked up many times. The junction departs from the called germline gene at one end, perhaps through a read error. The gene calls are TRBV5-1 and TRBJ2-2; no firm D call. CDR3 length equals 12 residues. Germline loops: CDR1 SGHRS, CDR2 YFSETQ. The CDR3 loop is CASSLVSGELFF. DNA for the CDR3: TGTGCCAGCAGTTTAGTCAGCGGGGAGCTGTTTTTT.

The chain couples TRBV7-8 to TRBJ2-7, with D perhaps TRBD1 (5 bases). Germline V gene data show CDR1 as SGHVS and CDR2 as FQNEAQ. The ends were cut back, 1 base at V and 5 bases at J, with 12 bases in the middle. The CDR3 totals 14 residues. The CDR3 loop is CASSLVAGFNEQYF. The CDR3 DNA is TGTGCCAGCAGCTTAGTCGCAGGGTTCAACGAGCAGTACTTC. The full variable domain, its missing parts supplied by reference TRBV7-8 and TRBJ2-7, is GAGVSQSPRYKVAKRGQDVALRCDPISGHVSLFWYQQALGQGPEFLTYFQNEAQLDKSGLPSDRFFAERPEGSVSTLKIQRTQQEDSAVYLCASSLVAGFNEQYFGPGTRLTVT.

This clonotype was recorded many times. The CDR3 nucleotides are TGTGCCAGCAGCTGGCTCCAGGGGTATGGCTACACCTTC. As protein: CASSWLQGYGYTF. The chain combines TRBV6-2 or TRBV6-3 with TRBJ1-2; possibly TRBD1 for D (6 bases). V was trimmed by 6 bases and J by 5 bases, leaving 13 bases between them. The CDR3 runs to 13 residues. Germline assignment: CDR1 MNHEY and CDR2 SVGEGT.

As for this clonotype: The junction departs from the called germline gene at one end, perhaps through a read error. The chain combines TRBV12-3 or TRBV12-4 with TRBJ1-2; no clear D. This CDR3 is 12 amino acids long. The CDR3 protein is CPSSLAGDGYTF. Here the CDR3 DNA reads TGTCCCAGCAGTTTAGCTGGAGATGGCTACACCTTC.

This clonotype was observed many times. The chain recombines TRBV7-8 with TRBJ1-5; 8 bases match TRBD1. CDR3 length: 14 amino acids. Germline loops: CDR1 SGHVS, CDR2 FQNEAQ. Trimming took 5 bases from V and 6 from J; bases not matched to a gene: 6. CDR3 in DNA: TGTGCCAGCAGCGCGACAGGGGCCGGTCAGCCCCAGCATTTT. Translating gives CASSATGAGQPQHF.

This chain joins TRBV28 and TRBJ1-1; D unclear. Trimming took 5 bases from V and 6 from J, leaving 16 bases between them. Germline V gives CDR1 MDHEN, CDR2 SYDVKM. This CDR3 is 14 amino acids long. The CDR3 nucleotides read TGTGCCAGCAGTCGGACCGACCGGATCGCTGAAGCTTTCTTT. Translating it yields CASSRTDRIAEAFF.

This clonotype was detected ten times or more. The chain joins TRBV5-6 to TRBJ1-2; D gene uncertain. The CDR3 extends over 12 amino acids. Per the germline V gene, CDR1 is SGHDT and CDR2 is YYEEEE. V lost 1 base, J lost 4 bases, and 5 bases lay in between. CDR3 sequence reads: CASSLFPYGYTF. The DNA of the CDR3 is TGTGCCAGCAGCTTGTTCCCCTATGGCTACACCTTC.

At least ten counts were recorded for this clonotype. The rearrangement joins TRBV3-1 to TRBJ2-7, with a possible D match to TRBD1 (6 bases). Trimming removed 4 bases at V and 2 bases at J, with 12 bases between. Per germline, CDR1 LGHDT and CDR2 YNNKEL (reference sequence). This CDR3 contains 14 residues. The DNA for the CDR3 is TGTGCCAGCAGCCCCTGGACAGTCCCCTACGAGCAGTACTTC. This encodes CASSPWTVPYEQYF.

At least ten counts were recorded for this clonotype. V is TRBV28 and J is TRBJ1-2; no clear D gene. Trimming pared 3 bases from V and 5 bases from J, leaving 7 bases between. The CDR3 contains 12 residues. Germline V gene data show CDR1 as MDHEN and CDR2 as SYDVKM. In DNA, the CDR3 is TGTGCCAGCAGTTTGGCAGCTTATGGCTACACCTTC. Protein product: CASSLAAYGYTF.

This clonotype was seen ten or more times. The J gene is TRBJ2-7, the V gene TRBV13; 9 bases match TRBD1. Trimming at V came to 5 bases and at J to 9 bases, leaving 8 bases not matched to a gene. CDR3 length equals 13 residues. Germline loops: CDR1 PRHDT, CDR2 FYEKMQ (reference sequence). CDR3 nucleotide sequence: TGTGCCAGCAGCCAAGGGGACAGGGAGGGGCAGTACTTC. Protein sequence: CASSQGDREGQYF.

Written as DNA, the CDR3 is TGTGCCAGTAGTATCGGGACTGTTAATTCACCCCTCCACTTT. It translates to CASSIGTVNSPLHF. V usage is TRBV19 and J usage is TRBJ1-6; D may be TRBD1 (5 bases). This CDR3 comprises 14 residues. Trimming pared 3 bases from V and 6 bases from J, leaving 9 bases between. CDR1 and CDR2 (germline): LNHDA, SQIVND (reference sequence).

This clonotype was seen ten or more times. The chain is built from TRBV6-5 and TRBJ1-1, with D uncertain. Germline V lookup: CDR1 MNHEY, CDR2 SVGAGI. This CDR3 has 12 amino acids. Trimming stripped 0 bases from V and 6 bases from J, with 5 bases between. DNA for the CDR3: TGTGCCAGCAGTTACTCGGGTGCTGAAGCTTTCTTT. Translating it yields CASSYSGAEAFF.

At least ten counts were recorded for this clonotype. CDR3 loop: CASHRLNTGELFF. In DNA, the CDR3 is TGTGCCAGCCACAGGCTGAACACCGGGGAGCTGTTTTTT. This chain connects TRBV12-3 or TRBV12-4 to TRBJ2-2; D might be TRBD1 (5 bases). V was trimmed by 8 bases and J by 1 base, leaving 8 bases between them. The CDR3 has 13 amino acids.

This clonotype occurred many times. This chain joins TRBV12-3 or TRBV12-4 and TRBJ2-5, with 11 nucleotides matching TRBD1. V shed 8 bases and J 5 bases; nucleotides not matched to a gene: 10. This CDR3 comprises 15 residues. CDR3 amino acids: CASGRTGGPGETQYF. In DNA, the CDR3 is TGTGCCAGCGGAAGGACAGGGGGCCCGGGGGAGACCCAGTACTTC.

The DNA for the CDR3 is TGTGCCAGCAGTGTAGGGTCCTGGGATGGCTACACCTTC. It specifies CASSVGSWDGYTF. The rearrangement joins TRBV6-1 to TRBJ1-2; D remains ambiguous. The ends were cut back, 4 bases at V and 6 bases at J, with 12 bases in the middle. This CDR3 contains 13 residues. From germline, CDR1 is MNHNS and CDR2 SASEGT.

This clonotype appeared many times. The chain combines TRBV30 with TRBJ1-2; no firm D call. The V and J ends lost 3 bases and 0 bases respectively, with 5 bases between them. Germline V gene lookup returns CDR1 GTSNPN and CDR2 SVGIG (reference sequence). This CDR3 is built from 12 residues. CDR3 coding DNA: TGTGCCTGGAGAAGGCCTAACTATGGCTACACCTTC. Its translation is CAWRRPNYGYTF. The entire variable domain, with the rest obtained from reference TRBV30 and TRBJ1-2, is as follows: SQTIHQWPATLVQPVGSPLSLECTVEGTSNPNLYWYRQAAGRGLQLLFYSVGIGQISSEVPQNLSASRPQDRQFILSSKKLLLSDSGFYLCAWRRPNYGYTFGSGTRLTVV.

This clonotype has at least ten counts. The chain uses TRBV20-1 and TRBJ2-7; possible D gene TRBD2, 6 bases. V lost 5 bases and J 6 bases, leaving 23 bases between the germline ends. The germline gives CDR1 DFQATT, CDR2 SNEGSKA (reference sequence). The CDR3 sequence is 15 residues long. The DNA for the CDR3 is TGCAGTGCTGGAAGATTTAGCGGAGGACGGGGCGAGCAGTACTTC. Translating gives CSAGRFSGGRGEQYF.

The chain has TRBV12-3 or TRBV12-4 and TRBJ1-2; 8 positions match TRBD1. Trimming at V came to 9 bases and at J to 4 bases, leaving 7 bases not matched to a gene. CDR3 length: 13 residues. The CDR3: CARPGQGPYGYTF. DNA for the CDR3: TGTGCCAGACCCGGACAGGGCCCCTATGGCTACACCTTC.

This clonotype has a count of ten or more. The gene calls are TRBV20-1 and TRBJ2-6; unclear D gene. Per germline, CDR1 DFQATT and CDR2 SNEGSKA (reference sequence). The CDR3 spans 15 residues. The germline V and J ends were trimmed by 0 bases and 0 bases, with 6 bases remaining between them. CDR3 sequence (DNA): TGCAGTGCTAGAGACTTAAACTCTGGGGCCAACGTCCTGACTTTC. Protein sequence: CSARDLNSGANVLTF.

This clonotype was detected many times. The chain joins TRBV7-2 to TRBJ1-1; 9 bases line up with TRBD1. From germline, CDR1 is SGHTA and CDR2 FQGNSA. With V trimmed by 6 bases and J by 2 bases, 7 bases remained unmatched. This CDR3 has 15 amino acids. The CDR3, as DNA: TGTGCCAGCAGTCGAAACAGGGGGCGCAACACTGAAGCTTTCTTT. This encodes CASSRNRGRNTEAFF.

This chain links TRBV6-5 with TRBJ1-1; D call uncertain. The germline gives CDR1 MNHEY, CDR2 SVGAGI. Trimming took off 2 bases at V and 2 bases at J, with 9 bases between the two ends. CDR3 length: 14 amino acids. The CDR3 protein is CASSYEGSNTEAFF. The CDR3 nucleotides read TGTGCCAGCAGTTACGAGGGTTCAAACACTGAAGCTTTCTTT.

V usage is TRBV20-1 and J usage is TRBJ2-5, with TRBD2 as a possible D gene (6 bases). The germline V gene encodes CDR1 DFQATT and CDR2 SNEGSKA (reference sequence). There are 14 residues in the CDR3. The germline V and J ends were trimmed by 5 bases and 5 bases, with 18 bases remaining between them. CDR3 DNA sequence: TGCAGTGCTTCTAGAGGCGGCAGCGGGGAGACCCAGTACTTC. This codes for CSASRGGSGETQYF.

The sample holds many counts of this clonotype. The gene calls are TRBV7-8 and TRBJ1-1; tentative D call: TRBD1 (5 bases). The V end was cut by 4 bases, the J end by 4 bases, with 13 bases between. Germline V gives CDR1 SGHVS, CDR2 FQNEAQ. The CDR3 consists of 14 residues. CDR3 nucleotide sequence: TGTGCCAGCAGCTACGGACACAGAGGCACTGAAGCTTTCTTT. Residues: CASSYGHRGTEAFF.

In this sample, this clonotype turned up many times. The J gene is TRBJ2-5, the V gene TRBV6-2 or TRBV6-3, with D maybe TRBD1 (6 bases). This CDR3 region has 13 residues. The V end lost 11 bases, the J end lost 5 bases, and 18 bases lay between the germline ends. The germline gives CDR1 MNHEY, CDR2 SVGEGT. CDR3 loop: CAVKEQGMETQYF. CDR3 nucleotides: TGTGCCGTTAAGGAGCAGGGGATGGAGACCCAGTACTTC.

This clonotype was recorded a few times. CDR3 residues: CASNPGTGGYTF. CDR3 sequence (DNA): TGTGCCAGCAACCCCGGGACAGGCGGCTACACCTTC. The chain uses TRBV12-3 or TRBV12-4 and TRBJ1-2; 8 nucleotides align to TRBD1. The V gene end was trimmed by 7 bases and the J gene end by 8 bases; junction bases not matched to a gene: 6. The CDR3 totals 12 residues.

The table lists this clonotype with many counts. DNA of the CDR3: TGCGCCAGCAGCACCGGTACCAATCAGCCCCAGCATTTT. Amino acids: CASSTGTNQPQHF. The chain has TRBV5-1 and TRBJ1-5; no firm D call. Trimming left V 4 bases short and J 3 bases short, with 8 bases between. Germline assignment: CDR1 SGHRS and CDR2 YFSETQ. The CDR3 runs 13 residues.

The J gene is TRBJ1-1, the V gene TRBV20-1; a weak D match, TRBD1 (5 bases). Trimming stripped 5 bases from V and 1 base from J, with 11 bases between. This CDR3 contains 13 residues. CDR1 DFQATT and CDR2 SNEGSKA come from the germline V gene (reference sequence). CDR3 nucleotides: TGCAGTGCTTTTGGACACCAGAACACTGAAGCTTTCTTT. The encoded protein is CSAFGHQNTEAFF.

The sample holds many counts of this clonotype. The chain has TRBV28 and TRBJ1-3, with D perhaps matching TRBD1 (6 bases). Trimming removed 3 bases at V and 3 bases at J, with 15 bases between. The CDR3 length is 16 residues. CDR1 is MDHEN and CDR2 is SYDVKM in the germline V gene. The DNA for the CDR3 is TGTGCCAGCAGTTTCGAGGGGGTAGTCGTTGGAAACACCATATATTTT. Translation: CASSFEGVVVGNTIYF.

This clonotype was seen repeatedly, ten times or more. J is TRBJ1-5 and V is TRBV12-3 or TRBV12-4; the match to TRBD1 covers 10 bases. This CDR3 region has 18 residues. V gave up 4 bases and J gave up 3 bases; unmatched junction bases: 12. The CDR3 DNA reads as TGTGCCAGCAGTTCCCCGGGACAGGGGTCGGGAGTCAATCAGCCCCAGCATTTT. Protein product: CASSSPGQGSGVNQPQHF.